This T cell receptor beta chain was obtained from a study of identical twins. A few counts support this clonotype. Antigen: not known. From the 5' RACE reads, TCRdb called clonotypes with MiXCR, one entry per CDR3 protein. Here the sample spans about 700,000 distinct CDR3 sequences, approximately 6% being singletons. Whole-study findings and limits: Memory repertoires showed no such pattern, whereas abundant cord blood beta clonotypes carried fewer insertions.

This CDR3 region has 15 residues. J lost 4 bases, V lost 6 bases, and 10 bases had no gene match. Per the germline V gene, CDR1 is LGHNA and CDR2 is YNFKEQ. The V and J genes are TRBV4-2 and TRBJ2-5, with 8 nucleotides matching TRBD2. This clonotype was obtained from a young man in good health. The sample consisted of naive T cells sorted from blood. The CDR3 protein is CASRPLAAGGETQYF. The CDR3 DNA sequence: TGTGCCAGCAGACCTCTAGCGGCGGGGGGAGAGACCCAGTACTTC.